This T cell receptor beta chain derives from a study of memory CD4+ T cells and cytomegalovirus serostatus. Study summary: Healthy Belgian adult donors included roughly ten CMV-positive and about two dozen CMV-negative people.

The sort gate was single viable CD3+CD4+CD8-CD45RO+ cells for memory CD4+ T cells. Serostatus was set by detecting CMV pp150, pp28, p38, p52 IgG. Measured with immunoSEQ multiplex PCR; TCRdb has only the in-frame clones, and not every one. Of about 57,000 clones listed, around 85% are singletons. Germline V lookup: CDR1 MDHEN, CDR2 SYDVKM. The junction had 18 bases not matched to a gene; V was cut back by 7 bases and J by 9 bases. The CDR3 has 16 residues. The J gene is TRBJ2-1, the V gene TRBV28; 7 nucleotides align to TRBD1. This sequence was found in an adult in good health and CMV-seronegative. The sample was memory CD4+ T cells from blood. The CDR3 nucleotides read TGTGCCAGCAATTCTAGGGGGCGGACGGGCTCGAGTGAGCAGTTCTTC. This codes for CASNSRGRTGSSEQFF.